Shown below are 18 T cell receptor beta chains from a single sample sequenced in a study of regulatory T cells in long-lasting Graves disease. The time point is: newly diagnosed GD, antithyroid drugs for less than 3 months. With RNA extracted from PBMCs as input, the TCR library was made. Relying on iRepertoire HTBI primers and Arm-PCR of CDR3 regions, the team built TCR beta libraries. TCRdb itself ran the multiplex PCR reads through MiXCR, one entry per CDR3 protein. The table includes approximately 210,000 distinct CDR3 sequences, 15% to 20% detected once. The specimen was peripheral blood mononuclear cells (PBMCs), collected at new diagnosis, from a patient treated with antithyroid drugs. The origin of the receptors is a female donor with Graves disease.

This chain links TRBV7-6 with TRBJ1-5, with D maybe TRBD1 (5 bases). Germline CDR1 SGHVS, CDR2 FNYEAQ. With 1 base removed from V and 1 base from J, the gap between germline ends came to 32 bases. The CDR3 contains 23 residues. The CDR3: CASSLVSLGGGNPGLRSNQPQHF. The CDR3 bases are TGTGCCAGCAGCTTAGTTTCCTTGGGTGGGGGAAACCCCGGCTTGCGGAGCAATCAGCCCCAGCATTTT. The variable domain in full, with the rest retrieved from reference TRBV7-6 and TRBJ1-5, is GAGVSQSPRYKVTKRGQDVALRCDPISGHVSLYWYRQALGQGPEFLTYFNYEAQQDKSGLPNDRFSAERPEGSISTLTIQRTEQRDSAMYRCASSLVSLGGGNPGLRSNQPQHFGDGTRLSIL.

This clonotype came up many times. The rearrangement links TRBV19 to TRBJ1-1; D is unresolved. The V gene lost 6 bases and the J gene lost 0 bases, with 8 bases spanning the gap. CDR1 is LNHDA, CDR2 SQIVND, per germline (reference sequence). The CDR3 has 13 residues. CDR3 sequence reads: CASRVNMNTEAFF. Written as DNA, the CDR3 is TGTGCCAGTAGGGTGAACATGAACACTGAAGCTTTCTTT.

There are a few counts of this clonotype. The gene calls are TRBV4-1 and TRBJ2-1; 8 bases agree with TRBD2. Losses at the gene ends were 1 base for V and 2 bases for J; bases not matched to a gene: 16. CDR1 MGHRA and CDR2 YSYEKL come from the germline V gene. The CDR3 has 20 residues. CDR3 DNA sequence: TGCGCCAGCAGCCAAGGGTCCGGGTTCCCCCCGGGACTAGCCTACAATGAGCAGTTCTTC. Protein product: CASSQGSGFPPGLAYNEQFF.

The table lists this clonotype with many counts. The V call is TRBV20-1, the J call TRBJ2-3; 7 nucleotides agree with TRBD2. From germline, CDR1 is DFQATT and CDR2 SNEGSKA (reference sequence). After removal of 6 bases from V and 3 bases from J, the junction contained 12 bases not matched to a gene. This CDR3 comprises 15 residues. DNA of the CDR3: TGCAGTGCGGTCCGACTAGCACAGATGACAGATACGCAGTATTTT. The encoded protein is CSAVRLAQMTDTQYF.

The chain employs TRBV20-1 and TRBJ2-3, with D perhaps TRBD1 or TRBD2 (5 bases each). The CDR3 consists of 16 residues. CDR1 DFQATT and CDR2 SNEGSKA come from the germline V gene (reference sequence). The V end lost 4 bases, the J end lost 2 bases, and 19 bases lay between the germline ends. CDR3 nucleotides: TGCAGTGCTACATCCGGGACGCCGGCTTTCACAGATACGCAGTATTTT. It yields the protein CSATSGTPAFTDTQYF.

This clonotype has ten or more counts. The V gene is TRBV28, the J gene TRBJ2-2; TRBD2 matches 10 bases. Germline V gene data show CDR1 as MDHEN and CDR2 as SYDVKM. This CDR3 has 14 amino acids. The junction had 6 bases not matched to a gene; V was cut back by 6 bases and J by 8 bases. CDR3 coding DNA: TGTGCCAGCAGAGCTAGCGGGAGCACGGGGGAGCTGTTTTTT. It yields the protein CASRASGSTGELFF.

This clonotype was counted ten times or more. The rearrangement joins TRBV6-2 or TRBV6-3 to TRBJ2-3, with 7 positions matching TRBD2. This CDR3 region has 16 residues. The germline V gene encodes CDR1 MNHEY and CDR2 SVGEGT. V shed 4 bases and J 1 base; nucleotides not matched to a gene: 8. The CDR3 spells CASSSPSGRGTDTQYF. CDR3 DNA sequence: TGTGCCAGCAGTTCTCCTAGCGGTCGGGGCACAGATACGCAGTATTTT.

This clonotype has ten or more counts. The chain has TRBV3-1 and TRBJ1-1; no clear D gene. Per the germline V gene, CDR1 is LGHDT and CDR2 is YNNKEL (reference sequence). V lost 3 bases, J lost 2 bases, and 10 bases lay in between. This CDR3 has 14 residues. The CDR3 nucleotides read TGTGCCAGCAGCCAGTATCTTGGTAACACTGAAGCTTTCTTT. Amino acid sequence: CASSQYLGNTEAFF.

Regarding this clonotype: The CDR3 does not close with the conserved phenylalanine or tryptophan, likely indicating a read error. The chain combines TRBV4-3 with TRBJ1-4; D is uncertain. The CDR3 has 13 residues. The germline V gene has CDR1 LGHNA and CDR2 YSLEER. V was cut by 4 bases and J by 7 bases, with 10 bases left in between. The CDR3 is CASSPVHREKLFS. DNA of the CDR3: TGCGCCAGCAGCCCCGTCCACCGTGAAAAACTGTTTTCT.

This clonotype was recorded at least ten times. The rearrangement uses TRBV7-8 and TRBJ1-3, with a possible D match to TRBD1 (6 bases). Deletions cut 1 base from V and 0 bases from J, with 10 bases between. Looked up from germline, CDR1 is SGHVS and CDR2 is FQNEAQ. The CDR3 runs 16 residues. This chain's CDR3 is CASSLDRALSGNTIYF. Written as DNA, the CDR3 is TGTGCCAGCAGCTTAGACAGGGCCCTCTCTGGAAACACCATATATTTT.

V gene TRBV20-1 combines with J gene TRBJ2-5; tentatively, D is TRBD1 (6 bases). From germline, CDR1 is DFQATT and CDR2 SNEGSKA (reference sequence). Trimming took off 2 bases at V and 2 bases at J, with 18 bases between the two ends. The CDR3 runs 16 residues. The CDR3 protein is CSARLPPETGQETQYF. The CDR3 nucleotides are TGCAGTGCTAGATTACCCCCTGAGACAGGACAAGAGACCCAGTACTTC.

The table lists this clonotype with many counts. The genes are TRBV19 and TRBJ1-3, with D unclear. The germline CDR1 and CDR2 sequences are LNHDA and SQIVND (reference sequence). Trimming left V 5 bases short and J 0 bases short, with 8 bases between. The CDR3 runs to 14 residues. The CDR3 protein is CASSSQDSGNTIYF. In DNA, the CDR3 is TGTGCCAGTAGTTCGCAGGACTCTGGAAACACCATATATTTT.

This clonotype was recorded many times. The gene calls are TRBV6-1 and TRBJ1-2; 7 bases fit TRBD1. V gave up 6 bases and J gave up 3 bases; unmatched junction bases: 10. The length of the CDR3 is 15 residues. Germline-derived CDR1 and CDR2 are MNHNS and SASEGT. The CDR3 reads CASRDHAGQDYGYTF. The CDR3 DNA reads TGTGCCAGCAGAGACCATGCCGGACAGGACTATGGCTACACCTTC.

The CDR3 protein is CASSLATSGRRGQETQYF. The CDR3 DNA follows: TGTGCCAGCAGCTTAGCGACTAGCGGGAGGCGTGGACAAGAGACCCAGTACTTC. The V gene is TRBV7-2, the J gene TRBJ2-5; 13 nucleotides match TRBD2. Germline trimming cut 0 bases from V and 2 bases from J; bases unmatched to any gene: 6. Looked up from germline, CDR1 is SGHTA and CDR2 is FQGNSA. This CDR3 is 18 amino acids long. The variable domain in full, completed from reference TRBV7-2 and TRBJ2-5, reads GAGVSQSPSNKVTEKGKDVELRCDPISGHTALYWYRQSLGQGLEFLIYFQGNSAPDKSGLPSDRFSAERTGGSVSTLTIQRTQQEDSAVYLCASSLATSGRRGQETQYFGPGTRLLVL.

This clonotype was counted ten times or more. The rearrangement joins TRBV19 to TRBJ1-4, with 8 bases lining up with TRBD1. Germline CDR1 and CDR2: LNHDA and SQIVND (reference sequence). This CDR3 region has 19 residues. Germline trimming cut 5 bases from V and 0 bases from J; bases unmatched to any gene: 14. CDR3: CASSPRGQAPGATNEKLFF. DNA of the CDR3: TGTGCCAGTAGTCCAAGGGGACAGGCCCCGGGAGCAACTAATGAAAAACTGTTTTTT.

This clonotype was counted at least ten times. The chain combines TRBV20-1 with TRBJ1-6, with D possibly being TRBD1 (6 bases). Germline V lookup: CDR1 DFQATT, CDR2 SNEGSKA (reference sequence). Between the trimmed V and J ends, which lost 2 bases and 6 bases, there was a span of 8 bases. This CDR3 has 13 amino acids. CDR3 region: CSARQGSNSPLHF. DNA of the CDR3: TGCAGTGCTAGACAGGGGTCTAATTCACCCCTCCACTTT.

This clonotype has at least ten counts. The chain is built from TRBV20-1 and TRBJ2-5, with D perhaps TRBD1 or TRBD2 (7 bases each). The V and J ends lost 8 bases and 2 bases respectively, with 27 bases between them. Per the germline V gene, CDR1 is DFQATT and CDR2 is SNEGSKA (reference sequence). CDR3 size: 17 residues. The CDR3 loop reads CSPTGKDRQRGQETQYF. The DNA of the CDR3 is TGCAGTCCGACAGGGAAGGATAGGCAGCGGGGACAAGAGACCCAGTACTTC.

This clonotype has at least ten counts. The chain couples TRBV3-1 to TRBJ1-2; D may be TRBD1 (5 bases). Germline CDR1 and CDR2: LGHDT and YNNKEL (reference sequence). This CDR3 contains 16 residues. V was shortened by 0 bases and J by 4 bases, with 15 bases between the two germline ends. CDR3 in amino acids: CASSQEGPYHPYGYTF. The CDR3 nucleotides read TGTGCCAGCAGCCAAGAGGGACCTTACCATCCCTATGGCTACACCTTC.